The next 7 T cell receptor beta chains were all read from a single sample in a study of control samples from healthy donors and cancer patients. Profiled with immunoSEQ multiplex PCR; TCRdb holds only in-frame clones, not every one. The profile covers some 140,000 clones, with 90% to 95% appearing a single time and around 14% taken by the ten largest. Sequences were obtained from PBMCs. These receptors originate from a man between 60 and 75 years old with colorectal cancer.

This chain joins TRBV6-5 and TRBJ1-2, with D hard to call. Germline-derived CDR1 and CDR2 are MNHEY and SVGAGI. There are 15 residues in the CDR3. Trimming removed 3 bases from V and 3 bases from J, with 14 bases in between. CDR3 nucleotides: TGTGCCAGCAGTTATTCTCGAGGATATGACTATGGCTACACCTTC. It yields the protein CASSYSRGYDYGYTF.

The gene calls are TRBV5-6 and TRBJ1-1; a weak D match, TRBD1 (5 bases). This CDR3 contains 15 residues. V gave up 1 base and J gave up 6 bases, with 16 bases separating them. CDR1 and CDR2 (germline): SGHDT, YYEEEE. The CDR3 region has the DNA TGTGCCAGCAGCTTGAGGTGGCGGGGGAGGTCTGAAGCTTTCTTT. Translation gives CASSLRWRGRSEAFF. The full variable domain, rest sourced from reference TRBV5-6 and TRBJ1-1, is DAGVTQSPTHLIKTRGQQVTLRCSPKSGHDTVSWYQQALGQGPQFIFQYYEEEERQRGNFPDRFSGHQFPNYSSELNVNALLLGDSALYLCASSLRWRGRSEAFFGQGTRLTVV.

The V call is TRBV9, the J call TRBJ1-4, with 11 nucleotides matching TRBD1. V shed 4 bases and J 4 bases; nucleotides not matched to a gene: 15. The CDR3 consists of 19 residues. Germline V gene sequence: CDR1 SGDLS, CDR2 YYNGEE. Here the CDR3 DNA reads TGTGCCAGCAGCCCTCGGACAGGGGGCGATTATTATGGTAATGAAAAACTGTTTTTT. Its protein is CASSPRTGGDYYGNEKLFF.

This clone was detected once. V is TRBV20-1 and J is TRBJ2-3, with no clear D. This CDR3 comprises 11 residues. With 2 bases removed from V and 8 bases from J, the gap between germline ends came to 8 bases. CDR1 is DFQATT, CDR2 SNEGSKA, per germline (reference sequence). The CDR3 sequence is CSARLVATQYF. As DNA, the CDR3 is TGCAGTGCTAGACTAGTCGCTACGCAGTATTTT.

The chain links TRBV7-9 to TRBJ2-6; D not certain. V was shortened by 5 bases and J by 0 bases, with 11 bases between the two germline ends. The CDR3 runs 16 residues. Germline CDR1 reads SEHNR; CDR2 reads FQNEAQ (reference sequence). CDR3 in amino acids: CASSPDSPSGANVLTF. In DNA, the CDR3 is TGTGCCAGCAGCCCCGACTCCCCCTCTGGGGCCAACGTCCTGACTTTC.

The chain joins TRBV4-1 to TRBJ1-1, with D uncertain. The CDR3 is 13 residues long. V was cut by 3 bases and J by 9 bases, with 14 bases left in between. Germline CDR1 MGHRA, CDR2 YSYEKL. As DNA, the CDR3 is TGCGCCAGCAGCCAGGTGGCAGACGGGAAAGCTTTCTTT. Translation gives CASSQVADGKAFF.

CDR3 in DNA: TGTGCCAGCAGCTCGGGAGTCTACAATGAGCAGTTCTTC. As protein: CASSSGVYNEQFF. J is TRBJ2-1 and V is TRBV11-2; a possible D gene is TRBD2 (6 bases). The germline gives CDR1 SGHAT, CDR2 FQNNGV. The CDR3 consists of 13 residues. Trimming stripped 4 bases from V and 3 bases from J, with 7 bases between.